The 30 T cell receptor beta chains below all came from one sample that was sequenced in a study of blood T cells in healthy people across ages. The second PCR ran about 6 to 12 cycles with a sample-barcoded 5' primer and J-beta primers. MiXCR was run by TCRdb on the 5' RACE reads, yielding one entry per CDR3 protein. The sample carries fewer than 800,000 distinct CDR3 sequences, approximately 29% recorded once. The source material was blood. These receptors were collected from a woman aged 80 or over in good health.

On this clonotype itself: Being one base from a much bigger clone, this may be a read error. The chain employs TRBV5-4 and TRBJ2-5; the D is unclear. With 4 bases removed from V and 11 bases from J, the gap between germline ends came to 18 bases. CDR1 and CDR2 (germline): SGHNT, YYREEE (reference sequence). There are 13 residues in the CDR3. CDR3 residues: CASSEERYNEQYF. The CDR3 DNA sequence: TGTGCCAGCAGCGAAGAGCGATACAATGAGCAGTACTTC.

This clonotype occurred many times. This rearrangement joins TRBV7-2 to TRBJ1-4; perhaps TRBD1 as D (6 bases). Looked up from germline, CDR1 is SGHTA and CDR2 is FQGNSA. The CDR3 is 15 residues long. V gave up 3 bases and J gave up 6 bases, with 14 bases separating them. DNA for the CDR3: TGTGCCAGCAGCTTGAAGGGGGGTTGGGATGAAAAACTGTTTTTT. It specifies CASSLKGGWDEKLFF.

This clonotype has a handful of counts. A much larger clone differs by one base, so this may be a read error. V gene TRBV18 combines with J gene TRBJ2-3; D is unresolved. Germline CDR1 KGHSH, CDR2 LQKENI. This CDR3 has 13 amino acids. The CDR3 is CASLQTNTDTRYF. The CDR3 coding sequence is TGTGCCAGCTTACAGACAAACACAGATACGCGGTATTTT.

Ten or more counts support this clonotype. The chain employs TRBV10-3 and TRBJ1-1, with 12 bases lining up with TRBD1. V was pared by 11 bases and J by 3 bases, with 10 bases of the junction left unmatched. The germline V gene encodes CDR1 ENHRY and CDR2 SYGVKD. The CDR3 contains 15 residues. Here the CDR3 reads CALGAGQGADTEAFF. For the CDR3, the DNA is TGTGCCCTGGGGGCGGGACAGGGGGCGGACACTGAAGCTTTCTTT.

Concerning this clonotype itself: This clone may be a read error of a much larger clone one base away. The chain recombines TRBV24-1 with TRBJ2-7; 7 bases are shared with TRBD1. The end of the DNA aligns better with TRBJ2-5, so the J call may be wrong. This CDR3 is 15 amino acids long. CDR1 and CDR2 from the germline V gene are KGHDR and SFDVKD. CDR3 DNA: TGTGCCACCAGTGGTATAGGGGGCGGAAAAGAGACCCAGTACTTC. Residues: CATSGIGGGKETQYF.

As for this clonotype: A junction boundary mismatches the germline segment, possibly from a read error. V usage is TRBV7-9 and J usage is TRBJ1-4; 9 nucleotides align to TRBD1. The CDR3 is 14 residues long. Per germline, CDR1 SEHNR and CDR2 FQNEAQ (reference sequence). The CDR3 loop is CASSSNRGLEKRFF. The CDR3 nucleotides are TGTGCCAGCAGCTCGAACAGGGGGCTTGAAAAACGGTTTTTT.

This clonotype occurred many times. V gene TRBV28 combines with J gene TRBJ2-7; TRBD1 agrees at 7 bases. The CDR3 contains 16 residues. Germline loops: CDR1 MDHEN, CDR2 SYDVKM. After removal of 4 bases from V and 4 bases from J, the junction contained 13 bases not matched to a gene. The CDR3 coding sequence is TGTGCCAGCAGTTATCCCTCCGGGACAGTAACATACGAGCAGTACTTC. It encodes CASSYPSGTVTYEQYF.

About this clonotype: This may be a read error, as it is one base from a much larger clone. The CDR3 protein is CAISESDRGRGEQFF. In DNA form, the CDR3 reads TGTGCCATCAGTGAGTCGGACAGGGGGCGAGGTGAGCAGTTCTTC. The V gene is TRBV10-3, the J gene TRBJ2-1; 11 bases fit TRBD1. The CDR3 is 15 amino acids. The junction had 4 bases not matched to a gene; V was cut back by 0 bases and J by 9 bases. The germline V gene encodes CDR1 ENHRY and CDR2 SYGVKD.

This clonotype was detected once. The rearrangement uses TRBV29-1 and TRBJ2-5; 8 nucleotides line up with TRBD2. CDR3 length: 14 residues. Unmatched junction bases numbered 5, after V lost 3 bases and J lost 2 bases. CDR1 and CDR2 from the germline V gene are SQVTM and ANQGSEA. Here the CDR3 DNA reads TGCAGCGTTGAGACTAGCGTCGGGCAAGAGACCCAGTACTTC. Protein sequence: CSVETSVGQETQYF.

The chain is built from TRBV7-2 and TRBJ2-1, with D possibly being TRBD2 (6 bases). Germline CDR1 reads SGHTA; CDR2 reads FQGNSA. The CDR3 runs 15 residues. Trimming pared 3 bases from V and 8 bases from J, leaving 17 bases between. The CDR3 nucleotides read TGTGCCAGCAGCTTGGCGCTGTCGGGGGATGATGAGCAGTTCTTC. It is translated as CASSLALSGDDEQFF.

This clonotype was picked up a small number of times. The gene calls are TRBV5-6 and TRBJ1-6; 8 positions match TRBD1. V was clipped by 4 bases and J by 8 bases; unmatched bases: 2. The CDR3 has 13 amino acids. Germline V CDR1 and CDR2: SGHDT, YYEEEE. CDR3 protein: CASSTGGYSPLHF. DNA of the CDR3: TGTGCCAGCAGCACAGGGGGGTATTCACCCCTCCACTTT.

The chain employs TRBV20-1 and TRBJ1-4, with D perhaps TRBD1 (6 bases). Per germline, CDR1 DFQATT and CDR2 SNEGSKA (reference sequence). This CDR3 contains 13 residues. Trimming removed 5 bases at V and 2 bases at J, with 9 bases between. The CDR3 nucleotides are TGCAGTGCTCACAGGGTCACTAATGAAAAACTGTTTTTT. Protein sequence: CSAHRVTNEKLFF.

There are many counts of this clonotype. This chain links TRBV7-9 with TRBJ2-6; either TRBD1 or TRBD2 may supply D (6 bases each). V lost 0 bases, J lost 0 bases, and 12 bases lay in between. CDR3 size: 18 residues. The germline CDR1 and CDR2 sequences are SEHNR and FQNEAQ (reference sequence). The CDR3 nucleotides are TGTGCCAGCAGCTTAGCGCCGGGGGCGGGCTCTGGGGCCAACGTCCTGACTTTC. Protein product: CASSLAPGAGSGANVLTF.

With respect to this clonotype: A much larger clone lies a single base off, so this may be a read error. The V gene is TRBV29-1, the J gene TRBJ2-1, with D unresolved. The germline V gene encodes CDR1 SQVTM and CDR2 ANQGSEA. CDR3 length: 14 residues. Here the CDR3 reads CSADTSESCNEQFF. CDR3 nucleotides: TGCAGCGCCGATACCTCAGAGTCCTGCAATGAGCAGTTCTTC.

The CDR3 region is CASSYSGQGARIGELFF. The CDR3 nucleotides are TGTGCCAGCAGTTACTCGGGACAGGGGGCGCGCATCGGGGAGCTGTTTTTT. V and J are TRBV6-6 and TRBJ2-2; 12 positions agree with TRBD1. This CDR3 is 17 amino acids long. Trimming cost V 0 bases and J 7 bases; bases outside gene matches: 6. Germline V gene lookup returns CDR1 MNHNY and CDR2 SVGAGI (reference sequence).

This clonotype was counted only a few times. The chain couples TRBV5-1 to TRBJ1-4, with 8 bases lining up with TRBD1. Germline CDR1 reads SGHRS; CDR2 reads YFSETQ. The CDR3 totals 16 residues. The ends lost 0 bases at V and 8 bases at J; junction bases unmatched: 9. Written as DNA, the CDR3 is TGCGCCAGCAGCTTGGCCGGACAGGGAATTACGGAAAAACTGTTTTTT. Residues: CASSLAGQGITEKLFF.

This clonotype was detected ten times or more. The chain couples TRBV9 to TRBJ2-3; D possibly corresponds to TRBD2 (6 bases). This CDR3 contains 17 residues. CDR1 is SGDLS and CDR2 is YYNGEE in the germline V gene. The germline V and J ends were trimmed by 2 bases and 0 bases, with 16 bases remaining between them. The CDR3, as DNA: TGTGCCAGCAGCGTTAGCGACCGCGGGACGAGCACAGATACGCAGTATTTT. The encoded protein is CASSVSDRGTSTDTQYF.

This clonotype was recorded at least ten times. The genes are TRBV20-1 and TRBJ1-1; tentatively, D is TRBD1 (6 bases). The CDR3 totals 14 residues. CDR1 and CDR2 from the germline V gene are DFQATT and SNEGSKA (reference sequence). V lost 5 bases and J lost 3, with 16 bases in between. DNA for the CDR3: TGCAGTGCTCCTCCCGGGACACTCCACACTGAAGCTTTCTTT. This encodes CSAPPGTLHTEAFF.

This rearrangement joins TRBV9 to TRBJ1-1; possibly TRBD1 for D (6 bases). The CDR3 loop spans 16 amino acids. Germline V gives CDR1 SGDLS, CDR2 YYNGEE. The V gene lost 4 bases and the J gene lost 5 bases, with 21 bases spanning the gap. CDR3 bases: TGTGCCAGCAGCCGCACCTGGGGGCAGGGAGGGACTGAAGCTTTCTTT. Residues: CASSRTWGQGGTEAFF.

This chain connects TRBV29-1 to TRBJ2-4, with no clear D. The J call may be wrong; the DNA end is better matched by TRBJ2-7. The germline V gene has CDR1 SQVTM and CDR2 ANQGSEA. The CDR3 length is 13 residues. CDR3 DNA sequence: TGCAGCGTTGAAGTAACCGCTGGGAACGAGCAGTACTTC. This translates into CSVEVTAGNEQYF.

The chain couples TRBV5-6 to TRBJ2-7, with D hard to call. The CDR3 covers 19 residues. CDR1 and CDR2 (germline): SGHDT, YYEEEE. The V end was cut by 0 bases, the J end by 3 bases, with 25 bases between. The CDR3 loop reads CASSLAITWTEEYFYEQYF. CDR3 sequence (DNA): TGTGCCAGCAGCTTGGCCATTACATGGACCGAGGAGTACTTCTACGAGCAGTACTTC.

This chain links TRBV20-1 with TRBJ2-5; D remains unclear. V lost 0 bases, J lost 1 base, and 12 bases lay in between. This CDR3 contains 15 residues. In germline, CDR1 is DFQATT, CDR2 SNEGSKA (reference sequence). CDR3 loop: CSARDGSSPQETQYF. CDR3 bases: TGCAGTGCTAGAGATGGGTCCAGTCCCCAAGAGACCCAGTACTTC.

This clonotype was recorded a few times. This chain connects TRBV6-2 or TRBV6-3 to TRBJ2-7, with D possibly TRBD2 on 7 matching bases. V was pared by 4 bases and J by 2 bases, with 18 bases between. This CDR3 contains 16 residues. The germline gives CDR1 MNHEY, CDR2 SVGEGT. This CDR3 is CASSSGSGGPPYEQYF. CDR3 in DNA: TGTGCCAGCAGTTCCGGGTCGGGGGGCCCGCCCTACGAGCAGTACTTC.

The genes are TRBV7-2 and TRBJ2-4; unclear D gene. V dropped 2 bases and J dropped 6 bases, with 11 bases sitting between them. Germline V lookup: CDR1 SGHTA, CDR2 FQGNSA. This CDR3 has 14 amino acids. The CDR3 loop reads CASSLRVVRNIQYF. The CDR3 nucleotides are TGTGCCAGCAGCTTAAGGGTGGTCCGAAACATTCAGTACTTC.

Details on this clonotype: The junction and the germline gene differ at one end; a read error may be behind it. The chain is built from TRBV28 and TRBJ2-3, with TRBD2 identical over 7 bases. CDR3 length: 16 residues. CDR1 is MDHEN, CDR2 SYDVKM, per germline. CDR3 protein: CASSQQAGRPTNTQYF. CDR3 nucleotides: TGTGCCAGCAGTCAGCAAGCGGGGCGCCCCACAAATACGCAGTATTTT.

There are a few counts of this clonotype. Being one base from a much bigger clone, this may be a read error. The V and J genes are TRBV6-1 and TRBJ2-3, with TRBD2 matching over 8 bases. The CDR3 covers 17 residues. Losses at the gene ends were 1 base for V and 3 bases for J; bases not matched to a gene: 9. Germline CDR1 and CDR2: MNHNS and SASEGT. As DNA, the CDR3 is TGTGCCAGCAGTGAAGAGTTGGTAGCGGGGTCGACAGATACGCAGTATTTT. Amino acid sequence: CASSEELVAGSTDTQYF.

About this clonotype: A much larger clone differs from this one at a single base, so this may be a read error. The chain recombines TRBV12-3 or TRBV12-4 with TRBJ2-7; D is unclear. This CDR3 contains 13 residues. With 0 bases removed from V and 7 bases from J, the gap between germline ends came to 10 bases. The DNA for the CDR3 is TGTGCCAGCAGTTTAGCGCGTCAGAATGAGCAGTACTTC. Its translation: CASSLARQNEQYF.

In its sample, this clonotype was seen a few times. Just one base apart from a much larger clone, this may be a read error. This sequence joins TRBV7-2 and TRBJ2-1; D might be TRBD1 or TRBD2, each matching 5 bases. The length of the CDR3 is 12 residues. Germline V gives CDR1 SGHTA, CDR2 FQGNSA. V was pared by 7 bases and J by 9 bases, with 13 bases between. CDR3 sequence: CASTSSGGEQFF. CDR3 in DNA: TGTGCCAGCACCAGTTCTGGGGGTGAGCAGTTCTTC.

This clonotype was counted at least ten times. The genes are TRBV7-2 and TRBJ2-5; D unresolved. The V and J ends lost 5 bases and 5 bases respectively, with 9 bases between them. The germline V gene has CDR1 SGHTA and CDR2 FQGNSA. The CDR3 extends over 12 amino acids. CDR3 in DNA: TGTGCCAGCAGCCCAGATACGGAGACCCAGTACTTC. This encodes CASSPDTETQYF.

This clonotype was observed a few times. V usage is TRBV14 and J usage is TRBJ1-4; the D is unclear. CDR3 length equals 12 residues. The V and J ends lost 5 bases and 5 bases respectively, with 6 bases between them. From germline, CDR1 is SGHDN and CDR2 FVKESK. The CDR3 here is CASSGSNEKLFF. As DNA, the CDR3 is TGTGCCAGCAGCGGATCCAATGAAAAACTGTTTTTT.